The 18 T cell receptor beta chains below were found in one sample sequenced in a study of CXCR3-negative and CXCR3-positive naive CD8 T cells. The study's findings and limits: TRB CDR3s of CXCR3-positive naive cells were more hydrophobic than those of CXCR3-negative naive cells.

Preparation of TRB cDNA libraries relied on 5' RACE carrying UMI labels. TCRdb reprocessed the 5' RACE reads, keeping one entry per CDR3 protein, no DNA. This sample carries around 61,000 distinct CDR3 sequences, with around 0.7% going to the ten biggest clones. Their antigens are not known. The sample comprised naive CXCR3+ CD8+ T cells from blood. Subset specified: CD45RO-CCR7+CD27+CD95- naive CD8+ T cells expressing CXCR3 (TNR3+). The receptors were sampled from a human donor in good health. Some clones in this sample may be carry-over from other donors' samples.

The chain uses TRBV6-1 and TRBJ2-3; TCRdb selects TRBD2, and the lack of DNA leaves this call unchecked. Germline V gene sequence: CDR1 MNHNS, CDR2 SASEGT. CDR3 length: 14 residues. CDR3 residues: CASSEGSGSGVQYF.

This sequence joins TRBV7-2 and TRBJ2-7; TCRdb's assignment of TRBD2 cannot be checked, as there is no DNA. This CDR3 has 17 amino acids. CDR1 is SGHTA and CDR2 is FQGNSA in the germline V gene. Here the CDR3 reads CASSLVVWLAGDDEQYF.

This chain links TRBV28 with TRBJ1-1; TCRdb returns TRBD1, unconfirmable since there is no DNA. Germline V gene lookup returns CDR1 MDHEN and CDR2 SYDVKM. The CDR3 has 17 amino acids. This chain's CDR3 is CASSFRPDRYLNTEAFF.

V is TRBV5-1 and J is TRBJ2-7; TCRdb picks TRBD1, but there is no DNA to check that call. CDR1 SGHRS and CDR2 YFSETQ come from the germline V gene. This CDR3 is 13 amino acids long. CDR3 loop: CASSGDRVDEQYF.

The chain has TRBV20-1 and TRBJ2-5; the TCRdb call, TRBD1, lacks DNA for checking. Looked up from germline, CDR1 is DFQATT and CDR2 is SNEGSKA (reference sequence). CDR3 length: 16 amino acids. The CDR3 reads CSARDTWGRYQETQYF.

V is TRBV14 and J is TRBJ2-2; the TCRdb call, TRBD2, lacks DNA for checking. The CDR3 loop spans 17 amino acids. The germline gives CDR1 SGHDN, CDR2 FVKESK. The chain's CDR3 is CASSQDVDLVAPGELFF.

V usage is TRBV14 and J usage is TRBJ2-7; with no DNA, the TCRdb D assignment of TRBD2 cannot be verified. Germline V gene data show CDR1 as SGHDN and CDR2 as FVKESK. This CDR3 comprises 20 residues. The CDR3: CASSPLSLASGGARTYEQYF.

V and J are TRBV28 and TRBJ1-2. Germline CDR1 and CDR2: MDHEN and SYDVKM. The CDR3 consists of 12 residues. The chain's CDR3 is CASSPSHRDYTF.

The V call is TRBV20-1, the J call TRBJ1-1. The CDR3 has 13 amino acids. Germline assignment: CDR1 DFQATT and CDR2 SNEGSKA (reference sequence). The CDR3 is CSARDMGNTEAFF.

The rearrangement joins TRBV7-9 to TRBJ2-7. This CDR3 is built from 11 residues. Germline CDR1 and CDR2: SEHNR and FQNEAQ (reference sequence). The CDR3: CASDGPNEQYF.

This chain uses TRBV2 with TRBJ2-3; TCRdb proposes TRBD2, but this gene call is untestable without DNA. Per the germline V gene, CDR1 is SNHLY and CDR2 is FYNNEI. The CDR3 loop spans 15 amino acids. The CDR3 reads CASSGAGSSTDTQYF.

This sequence joins TRBV12-3 or TRBV12-4 and TRBJ2-1; TCRdb returns TRBD2, unconfirmable since there is no DNA. The CDR3 spans 15 residues. The CDR3 is CASSSGLVRYYEQFF.

This chain uses TRBV29-1 with TRBJ1-1; TCRdb reports TRBD1, a call that lacks DNA to check it against. Germline V CDR1 and CDR2: SQVTM, ANQGSEA. This CDR3 contains 13 residues. Here the CDR3 reads CSVVDRVRTEAFF. Drawing the rest from reference TRBV29-1 and TRBJ1-1, the complete variable domain is SAVISQKPSRDICQRGTSLTIQCQVDSQVTMMFWYRQQPGQSLTLIATANQGSEATYESGFVIDKFPISRPNLTFSTLTVSNMSPEDSSIYLCSVVDRVRTEAFFGQGTRLTVV.

The chain is built from TRBV7-2 and TRBJ2-2; the TCRdb call, TRBD2, lacks DNA for checking. Germline-derived CDR1 and CDR2 are SGHTA and FQGNSA. CDR3 length: 16 residues. The CDR3 region is CASSLIATSEGGELFF.

CDR3 sequence reads: CASGLRTGELFF. The chain uses TRBV27 and TRBJ2-2; as DNA is missing, the TRBD2 call by TCRdb cannot be tested. There are 12 residues in the CDR3. CDR1 MNHEY and CDR2 SMNVEV come from the germline V gene (reference sequence).

The chain couples TRBV30 to TRBJ1-2. This CDR3 is 13 amino acids long. CDR1 is GTSNPN, CDR2 SVGIG, per germline (reference sequence). CDR3 protein: CACSYRVLNGYTF.

The chain carries TRBV29-1 and TRBJ2-2. The CDR3 loop spans 13 amino acids. CDR1 is SQVTM, CDR2 ANQGSEA, per germline. The chain's CDR3 is CSVVVGNTGELFF.

The genes are TRBV25-1 and TRBJ2-1; the TCRdb D gene call, TRBD1, has no DNA to confirm it. The CDR3 sequence is 13 residues long. Germline V gene sequence: CDR1 MGHDK, CDR2 SYGVNS. Here the CDR3 reads CARQGDRYNEQFF. Full variable domain (outside the CDR3, taken from reference TRBV25-1 and TRBJ2-1): EADIYQTPRYLVIGTGKKITLECSQTMGHDKMYWYQQDPGMELHLIHYSYGVNSTEKGDLSSESTVSRIRTEHFPLTLESARPSHTSQYLCARQGDRYNEQFFGPGTRLTVL.